This is a list of T cell receptor beta chains from one sample in a study of T-cell reconstitution after alpha-beta-depleted transplantation in children. TCRdb re-called the PCR reads through MiXCR, storing one row per CDR3 protein. The table lists about 240,000 distinct CDR3 sequences, about 12% of them singletons. The sequencing used PBMCs from the stem cell graft donor, collected from the stem cell graft. Source of these receptors: a human donor who donated a stem cell graft to a child with acute lymphoblastic leukemia. CDR3s include the opening cysteine and the closing phenylalanine or tryptophan. A D gene is named only where the DNA matches it firmly. Some rows mark clone size as missing; the rest say once, few, many or name a class of expanded clone.

J gene,V gene,D gene,clone size,CDR3 protein,CDR3 DNA
TRBJ2-3,TRBV4-2,TRBD2,NA,CASSPRLAGAIDTQYF,TGTGCCAGCAGCCCTCGACTAGCGGGCGCAATAGATACGCAGTATTTT
TRBJ2-3,TRBV20-1,NA,few,CSARRSEASTDTQYF,TGCAGTGCTAGAAGGTCGGAAGCTAGCACAGATACGCAGTATTTT
TRBJ1-2,TRBV7-9,NA,many,CASSLGANSYGYTF,TGTGCCAGCAGCTTAGGGGCCAACAGCTATGGCTACACCTTC
TRBJ1-2,TRBV12-3/TRBV12-4,NA,few,CASRSGGARLGGYTF,TGTGCCAGCAGAAGTGGAGGAGCCCGCTTGGGGGGCTACACCTTC
TRBJ2-3,TRBV11-2,TRBD2,many,CASMGRGTDTQYF,TGTGCCAGCATGGGGCGGGGGACAGATACGCAGTATTTT
TRBJ2-7,TRBV29-1,TRBD1,few,CSVRDSPGEQYF,TGCAGCGTCCGGGACAGCCCTGGCGAGCAGTACTTC
TRBJ1-6,TRBV19,NA,many,CPQYGSYNSPLHF,TGTCCACAGTACGGCTCCTATAATTCACCCCTCCACTTT
TRBJ1-5,TRBV10-3,NA,many,CAISRPGGHQPQHF,TGTGCCATCAGTAGACCGGGGGGCCATCAGCCCCAGCATTTT
TRBJ2-1,TRBV7-2,TRBD1,few,CASSNGQGYNEQFF,TGTGCCAGCAGCAACGGACAGGGCTACAATGAGCAGTTCTTC
TRBJ1-4,TRBV29-1,NA,many,CSAERGNEKLFF,TGCAGCGCCGAAAGGGGTAATGAAAAACTGTTTTTT
TRBJ2-2,TRBV12-3/TRBV12-4,TRBD1,many,CASSRQGANTGELFF,TGTGCCAGCAGTCGACAGGGGGCGAACACCGGGGAGCTGTTTTTT
TRBJ2-7,TRBV6-2/TRBV6-3,TRBD1,many,CASSWTGINEQYF,TGTGCCAGCAGCTGGACAGGGATCAACGAGCAGTACTTC
TRBJ2-5,TRBV18,NA,many,CASSPQGTETQYF,TGTGCCAGCTCACCACAGGGGACAGAGACCCAGTACTTC
TRBJ1-2,TRBV5-7,NA,many,CASSLMLVYGYTF,TGTGCCAGCAGCTTGATGTTAGTCTATGGCTACACCTTC
TRBJ2-2,TRBV20-1,TRBD2,few,CSATAGGELFF,TGCAGTGCCACAGCGGGGGGGGAGCTGTTTTTT
TRBJ2-2,TRBV7-2,NA,many,CASSYGFPNTGELFF,TGTGCCAGCAGCTATGGTTTCCCGAACACCGGGGAGCTGTTTTTT
TRBJ2-2,TRBV20-1,NA,many,CSARDFNRYTGELFF,TGCAGTGCTAGAGATTTTAACAGATACACCGGGGAGCTGTTTTTT
TRBJ1-5,TRBV28,NA,few,CASSLLGQNQPQHF,TGTGCCAGCAGTTTATTGGGACAAAACCAGCCCCAGCATTTT